This passage covers 10 T cell receptor beta chains from one sample sequenced in a study of blood T cells in healthy people across ages. Primed by a sample-barcoded 5' primer and a J-beta primer mix, a second PCR proceeded for about 6 to 12 cycles. TCRdb recomputed calls from the 5' RACE reads with MiXCR, one row per CDR3 protein. The sample yields roughly 500,000 distinct CDR3 sequences, 27% seen once. The sample consisted of blood. These TCRs come from a woman aged 65 to 85 in good health.

This clonotype was seen a handful of times. The J gene is TRBJ1-5, the V gene TRBV20-1; D gene unclear. Germline CDR1 DFQATT, CDR2 SNEGSKA (reference sequence). Trimming shortened V by 7 bases and J by 4 bases, and 14 bases separated the two germline ends. This CDR3 has 13 residues. The CDR3 protein is CSVPDTRNQPQHF. In nucleotides, the CDR3 is TGCAGTGTCCCCGATACCAGAAATCAGCCCCAGCATTTT.

The chain combines TRBV24-1 with TRBJ2-2; D is perhaps TRBD2 (6 bases). The germline gives CDR1 KGHDR, CDR2 SFDVKD. V dropped 5 bases and J dropped 3 bases, with 15 bases sitting between them. The CDR3 runs to 16 residues. CDR3 region: CATSAPGGADTGELFF. CDR3 nucleotides: TGTGCCACCAGTGCTCCCGGAGGGGCGGACACCGGGGAGCTGTTTTTT.

In this sample, this clonotype turned up a few times. V usage is TRBV20-1 and J usage is TRBJ2-5; perhaps TRBD1 as D (6 bases). The end of the DNA is better explained by TRBJ2-1, so the J call may be wrong. Germline CDR1 is DFQATT and CDR2 is SNEGSKA (reference sequence). The CDR3 consists of 14 residues. The CDR3 coding sequence is TGCAGTGCTCCCCGGACAGACGGTGGATATGAGCAGTTCTTC. Its protein product is CSAPRTDGGYEQFF.

This clonotype showed up just a few times. This chain uses TRBV15 with TRBJ2-7, with 9 positions matching TRBD1. The trim removed 0 bases at V and 4 bases at J, leaving 1 base unmatched. Germline V CDR1 and CDR2: LNHNV, YYDKDF (reference sequence). The CDR3 spans 14 residues. CDR3 protein: CATSRDDRGYEQYF. The CDR3, as DNA: TGTGCCACCAGCAGAGATGACAGGGGGTACGAGCAGTACTTC.

The chain is built from TRBV7-2 and TRBJ2-5; D is uncertain. V lost 2 bases and J lost 5, with 12 bases in between. Germline V gene data show CDR1 as SGHTA and CDR2 as FQGNSA. The CDR3 has 14 residues. CDR3 bases: TGTGCCAGCAGCTTAATGGGGTTTCAGGAGACCCAGTACTTC. This encodes CASSLMGFQETQYF.

V usage is TRBV7-2 and J usage is TRBJ2-3, with 7 bases fitting TRBD2. The V gene end was trimmed by 3 bases and the J gene end by 4 bases; junction bases not matched to a gene: 7. Germline-derived CDR1 and CDR2 are SGHTA and FQGNSA. CDR3 length: 15 residues. Here the CDR3 reads CASSLGSGLPDTQYF. In DNA form, the CDR3 reads TGTGCCAGCAGCTTGGGTAGCGGGCTGCCAGATACGCAGTATTTT.

This chain joins TRBV3-1 and TRBJ2-7; 9 bases align to TRBD1. The end of the DNA aligns better with TRBJ2-1, so the J call may be wrong. The CDR3 is made up of 16 amino acids. Germline lookup yields CDR1 LGHDT and CDR2 YNNKEL (reference sequence). CDR3 protein: CASSLLGQGRRNEQFF. The CDR3 region has the DNA TGTGCCAGCAGCCTCCTAGGACAGGGGAGGAGGAATGAGCAGTTCTTC.

V usage is TRBV12-3 or TRBV12-4 and J usage is TRBJ2-1; no definite D call. Trimming removed 5 bases from V and 6 bases from J, with 11 bases in between. This CDR3 comprises 13 residues. This CDR3 reads CASSPIDGNEQFF. The CDR3, as DNA: TGTGCCAGCAGTCCTATCGACGGCAATGAGCAGTTCTTC.

The chain couples TRBV2 to TRBJ2-5; D might be TRBD1 (6 bases). Matching the DNA end better, TRBJ2-1 makes the J call doubtful. CDR1 is SNHLY and CDR2 is FYNNEI in the germline V gene. The CDR3 is 13 amino acids. Written as DNA, the CDR3 is TGTGCCAGCAGTGAGAGGGGGACGGATGAGCAGTTCTTC. Its protein is CASSERGTDEQFF.

In its sample, this clonotype was seen a few times. The chain couples TRBV5-1 to TRBJ1-4, with 7 positions matching TRBD1. This CDR3 spans 14 amino acids. V lost 0 bases and J lost 8; bases outside the gene matches: 4. Germline CDR1 and CDR2: SGHRS and YFSETQ. The CDR3 protein is CASSLGNRGEKLFF. Written as DNA, the CDR3 is TGCGCCAGCAGCTTGGGAAACAGGGGAGAAAAACTGTTTTTT.